This T cell receptor beta chain was obtained from a study of Graves' ophthalmopathy and Graves' hyperthyroidism. This clonotype has ten or more counts. Its target is not known. This CDR3 contains 17 residues. The V gene's germline CDR1 is MRHNA and CDR2 SNTAGT. Trimming pared 0 bases from V and 1 base from J, leaving 16 bases between. For repertoire sequencing, the TCR beta CDR3 regions were amplified from RNA transcripts. The first round was an RT-PCR with HTBI primers, and the second round was a multiplex PCR. TCRdb called the multiplex PCR reads again in MiXCR, with one record for every CDR3 protein. This table holds around 470,000 distinct CDR3 sequences, about 15% found once. Whole-study findings and limits: Blood also harbored most expanded thyroid clonotypes above 0.001 frequency.

Active ophthalmopathy (CAS at least 3, NOSPECS at least 4), lasting under 3 months. Sequencing input: blood. The clonotype was recovered from a woman in her twenties or thirties with Graves' ophthalmopathy. This sequence joins TRBV6-4 and TRBJ2-7; D uncertain. The CDR3 sequence is CASSDSVASGRSYEQYF. CDR3 coding DNA: TGTGCCAGCAGTGACTCGGTAGCCTCAGGAAGGTCCTACGAGCAGTACTTC.